The 25 T cell receptor beta chains below come from one sample, sequenced in a study of cytomegalovirus exposure and HLA in healthy donors. The PCR contained 60 Vbeta and 13 Jbeta primers. Measured with immunoSEQ multiplex PCR; TCRdb has only the in-frame clones, and not every one. The sample shows 100,000 to 150,000 clones, 70% to 80% of them seen only once. The specimen sequenced was PBMCs. The receptors originated from a woman between 45 and 65 years old in good health and CMV-seropositive.

The chain joins TRBV5-1 to TRBJ1-1; 9 bases agree with TRBD1. V was pared by 4 bases and J by 6 bases, with 10 bases of the junction left unmatched. The CDR3 covers 15 residues. Germline-derived CDR1 and CDR2 are SGHRS and YFSETQ. CDR3 DNA sequence: TGCGCCAGCAGCGCAGGACAGGGGTTGATCGCTGAAGCTTTCTTT. This translates into CASSAGQGLIAEAFF.

This sequence joins TRBV6-1 and TRBJ1-2, with unresolved D. V was pared by 8 bases and J by 9 bases, with 19 bases between. Germline values: CDR1 MNHNS, CDR2 SASEGT. The CDR3 sequence is 13 residues long. The CDR3 DNA sequence: TGTGCCAGCGGCGCGAATAGGGAGGCAAGCTACACCTTC. This gives the protein CASGANREASYTF.

This chain links TRBV7-9 with TRBJ2-5; no firm D call. The length of the CDR3 is 12 residues. V was clipped by 2 bases and J by 4 bases, with 5 bases between them. Per the germline V gene, CDR1 is SEHNR and CDR2 is FQNEAQ (reference sequence). CDR3 loop: CASSLSAETQYF. The CDR3, as DNA: TGTGCCAGCAGCTTAAGCGCAGAGACCCAGTACTTC.

The chain joins TRBV6-1 to TRBJ1-6, with D unresolved. CDR1 and CDR2 from the germline V gene are MNHNS and SASEGT. V lost 5 bases to trimming and J lost 15 bases, with 20 bases between them. CDR3 length equals 14 residues. The CDR3: CASSLQTGYPVLHF. In nucleotides, the CDR3 is TGTGCCAGCAGTCTGCAGACGGGGTACCCGGTCCTCCACTTT.

The genes are TRBV2 and TRBJ2-7; 10 nucleotides line up with TRBD1. The germline CDR1 and CDR2 sequences are SNHLY and FYNNEI. The CDR3 length is 13 residues. V shed 8 bases and J 7 bases; nucleotides not matched to a gene: 8. CDR3 nucleotides: TGTGCCAGCTTCGGACAGGGGGGCGGGGAGCAGTACTTC. It specifies CASFGQGGGEQYF.

The chain recombines TRBV13 with TRBJ2-6; D may be TRBD2 (7 bases). Per the germline V gene, CDR1 is PRHDT and CDR2 is FYEKMQ (reference sequence). V lost 0 bases and J lost 3, with 12 bases in between. This CDR3 comprises 17 residues. The CDR3, as DNA: TGTGCCAGCAGCTTAGGCGGGGGGACACATGGGGCCAACGTCCTGACTTTC. It codes for CASSLGGGTHGANVLTF.

The chain recombines TRBV5-5 with TRBJ1-1; maybe TRBD1 (5 bases). The germline V gene has CDR1 SGHKS and CDR2 YYEKEE (reference sequence). The CDR3 extends over 17 amino acids. Trimming removed 0 bases at V and 4 bases at J, with 19 bases between. CDR3 region: CASSLAGAGETGTEAFF. The DNA for the CDR3 is TGTGCCAGCAGCTTGGCTGGGGCCGGAGAAACTGGCACTGAAGCTTTCTTT.

The rearrangement joins TRBV2 to TRBJ1-4; maybe TRBD1 (6 bases). The CDR3 consists of 14 residues. Deletions cut 4 bases from V and 3 bases from J, with 9 bases between. Looked up from germline, CDR1 is SNHLY and CDR2 is FYNNEI. Here the CDR3 DNA reads TGTGCCAGCAGTGGACCAGGGGCTAATGAAAAACTGTTTTTT. This gives the protein CASSGPGANEKLFF. The full variable domain, with the rest looked up from reference TRBV2 and TRBJ1-4, is EPEVTQTPSHQVTQMGQEVILRCVPISNHLYFYWYRQILGQKVEFLVSFYNNEISEKSEIFDDQFSVERPDGSNFTLKIRSTKLEDSAMYFCASSGPGANEKLFFGSGTQLSVL.

The chain combines TRBV5-1 with TRBJ1-2, with a possible D match to TRBD1 (5 bases). V was pared by 1 base and J by 4 bases, with 14 bases between. There are 15 residues in the CDR3. CDR1 is SGHRS, CDR2 YFSETQ, per germline. CDR3 coding DNA: TGCGCCAGCAGCTTGATGGGGAAAGGGGCCTATGGCTACACCTTC. Encoded protein: CASSLMGKGAYGYTF.

The chain joins TRBV7-8 to TRBJ2-5, with 11 bases fitting TRBD1. The V gene end was trimmed by 3 bases and the J gene end by 5 bases; junction bases not matched to a gene: 5. The CDR3 sequence is 15 residues long. CDR1 is SGHVS and CDR2 is FQNEAQ in the germline V gene. As DNA, the CDR3 is TGTGCCAGCAGCTTCGGACAGGGGGCGCGGGAGACCCAGTACTTC. It encodes CASSFGQGARETQYF. The entire variable domain, with the rest obtained from reference TRBV7-8 and TRBJ2-5, is as follows: GAGVSQSPRYKVAKRGQDVALRCDPISGHVSLFWYQQALGQGPEFLTYFQNEAQLDKSGLPSDRFFAERPEGSVSTLKIQRTQQEDSAVYLCASSFGQGARETQYFGPGTRLLVL.

The sample holds a few counts of this clone. The V and J genes are TRBV5-1 and TRBJ1-1, with 11 bases lining up with TRBD1. In germline, CDR1 is SGHRS, CDR2 YFSETQ. The length of the CDR3 is 15 residues. V was pared by 3 bases and J by 1 base, with 2 bases of the junction left unmatched. The CDR3 sequence is CASSWGQGENTEAFF. For the CDR3, the DNA is TGCGCCAGCAGCTGGGGACAGGGGGAGAACACTGAAGCTTTCTTT.

This clone was counted between two and nine times. The J gene is TRBJ1-3, the V gene TRBV10-3; D remains ambiguous. The CDR3 is made up of 16 amino acids. V was cut by 3 bases and J by 0 bases, with 12 bases left in between. Germline V gene sequence: CDR1 ENHRY, CDR2 SYGVKD. CDR3 nucleotides: TGTGCCATCAGTGAAGTTGGGAGGAGCTCTGGAAACACCATATATTTT. It specifies CAISEVGRSSGNTIYF.

The chain recombines TRBV15 with TRBJ2-1; perhaps TRBD2 as D (6 bases). This CDR3 is 16 amino acids long. Germline V gives CDR1 LNHNV, CDR2 YYDKDF (reference sequence). The V gene lost 0 bases and the J gene lost 0 bases, with 9 bases spanning the gap. The CDR3 DNA follows: TGTGCCACCAGCAGAGATTACGGGAGCTCCTACAATGAGCAGTTCTTC. Protein product: CATSRDYGSSYNEQFF.

V gene TRBV11-2 combines with J gene TRBJ2-1; 11 nucleotides match TRBD2. Germline lookup yields CDR1 SGHAT and CDR2 FQNNGV. The CDR3 is 17 amino acids. Trimming at V came to 8 bases and at J to 4 bases, leaving 13 bases not matched to a gene. As DNA, the CDR3 is TGTGCCAGCGTCAAAGGTGGTAGCGGGGGGGTTTACAATGAGCAGTTCTTC. Translated, it gives CASVKGGSGGVYNEQFF.

The CDR3 DNA is TGTGCCAGCAGACCCGGGACAGGGGGCTACTACGAGCAGTACTTC. Translation: CASRPGTGGYYEQYF. The V call is TRBV6-5, the J call TRBJ2-7; TRBD1 aligns across 12 bases. Germline V gives CDR1 MNHEY, CDR2 SVGAGI. The trim removed 6 bases at V and 3 bases at J, leaving 6 bases unmatched. This CDR3 comprises 15 residues.

The rearrangement joins TRBV15 to TRBJ2-3; 10 bases align to TRBD1. This CDR3 comprises 16 residues. The germline gives CDR1 LNHNV, CDR2 YYDKDF (reference sequence). V was clipped by 2 bases and J by 7 bases; unmatched bases: 9. Here the CDR3 reads CATSRPPTGGLNTQYF. The CDR3 DNA follows: TGTGCCACCAGCAGACCTCCGACAGGGGGCTTGAATACGCAGTATTTT.

Turning to this clone: Relative to the germline gene, one junction end is altered; a read error may explain this. V and J are TRBV4-2 and TRBJ2-3; D may be TRBD2 (5 bases). CDR1 and CDR2 from the germline V gene are LGHNA and YNFKEQ. The CDR3 length is 14 residues. Written as DNA, the CDR3 is TGTGCCAGCAGCCAAGATAGAGGGTCAGATATGCAGTATTTT. As protein: CASSQDRGSDMQYF.

The CDR3 here is CASSLGPQALDYGYTF. The CDR3 region has the DNA TGCGCCAGCAGCTTGGGACCCCAGGCTTTGGACTATGGCTACACCTTC. The rearrangement links TRBV5-1 to TRBJ1-2; D gene ambiguous. There are 16 residues in the CDR3. Trimming stripped 0 bases from V and 3 bases from J, with 15 bases between. Germline V gene data show CDR1 as SGHRS and CDR2 as YFSETQ.

The CDR3 protein is CASSNQGVNEKLFF. The DNA for the CDR3 is TGTGCCAGCAGCAATCAGGGGGTTAATGAAAAACTGTTTTTT. The V call is TRBV5-4, the J call TRBJ1-4, with 7 nucleotides matching TRBD1. This CDR3 comprises 14 residues. The germline gives CDR1 SGHNT, CDR2 YYREEE (reference sequence). V lost 4 bases and J lost 4; bases outside the gene matches: 4.

This clone has more than one count but fewer than ten. V usage is TRBV4-1 and J usage is TRBJ2-1; TRBD1 might be the D (5 bases). Germline CDR1 MGHRA, CDR2 YSYEKL. V was pared by 1 base and J by 6 bases, with 19 bases between. The CDR3 has 17 residues. CDR3 sequence: CASSQAVGVGPINEQFF. CDR3 nucleotide sequence: TGCGCCAGCAGCCAAGCGGTAGGGGTTGGACCGATCAATGAGCAGTTCTTC.

The chain carries TRBV18 and TRBJ2-3; 8 bases are shared with TRBD2. This CDR3 region has 16 residues. The J segment lost 1 base and the V segment lost 0 bases, leaving 3 bases of the junction unmatched. CDR1 is KGHSH, CDR2 LQKENI, per germline. CDR3 in DNA: TGTGCCAGCTCACCACCGAACGGGAGGGGCACAGATACGCAGTATTTT. Protein sequence: CASSPPNGRGTDTQYF. The variable domain in full, with the rest retrieved from reference TRBV18 and TRBJ2-3, is NAGVMQNPRHLVRRRGQEARLRCSPMKGHSHVYWYRQLPEEGLKFMVYLQKENIIDESGMPKERFSAEFPKEGPSILRIQQVVRGDSAAYFCASSPPNGRGTDTQYFGPGTRLTVL.

This clone was recorded a few times. The chain carries TRBV19 and TRBJ1-5; 9 nucleotides match TRBD1. This CDR3 spans 13 amino acids. Trimming took 6 bases from V and 6 from J; bases not matched to a gene: 3. Germline-derived CDR1 and CDR2 are LNHDA and SQIVND (reference sequence). DNA of the CDR3: TGTGCCAGTAGCGGGACAGGGAGTCAGCCCCAGCATTTT. Translating gives CASSGTGSQPQHF. Drawing the rest from reference TRBV19 and TRBJ1-5, the complete variable domain is DGGITQSPKYLFRKEGQNVTLSCEQNLNHDAMYWYRQDPGQGLRLIYYSQIVNDFQKGDIAEGYSVSREKKESFPLTVTSAQKNPTAFYLCASSGTGSQPQHFGDGTRLSIL.

The chain has TRBV5-1 and TRBJ1-6; 11 bases align to TRBD1. V lost 4 bases and J lost 7; bases outside the gene matches: 4. CDR3 length: 15 amino acids. The germline CDR1 and CDR2 sequences are SGHRS and YFSETQ. The CDR3 loop is CASSPGQGGNSPLHF. In nucleotides, the CDR3 is TGCGCCAGCAGCCCGGGACAGGGGGGAAATTCACCCCTCCACTTT.

The chain carries TRBV30 and TRBJ2-3; 8 nucleotides align to TRBD2. CDR1 is GTSNPN, CDR2 SVGIG, per germline (reference sequence). The J segment lost 5 bases and the V segment lost 1 base, leaving 8 bases of the junction unmatched. There are 15 residues in the CDR3. For the CDR3, the DNA is TGTGCCTGGAGTGGTAAGGGACTAGTCGAAGATACGCAGTATTTT. Its translation is CAWSGKGLVEDTQYF.

V usage is TRBV7-2 and J usage is TRBJ2-7; TRBD2 agrees at 8 bases. The CDR3 runs 18 residues. The J segment lost 0 bases and the V segment lost 3 bases, leaving 13 bases of the junction unmatched. Germline assignment: CDR1 SGHTA and CDR2 FQGNSA. The CDR3 nucleotides are TGTGCCAGCAGCTTTAACCTCTGGCTAGCGGGCTCCTCCTACGAGCAGTACTTC. Its translation: CASSFNLWLAGSSYEQYF.